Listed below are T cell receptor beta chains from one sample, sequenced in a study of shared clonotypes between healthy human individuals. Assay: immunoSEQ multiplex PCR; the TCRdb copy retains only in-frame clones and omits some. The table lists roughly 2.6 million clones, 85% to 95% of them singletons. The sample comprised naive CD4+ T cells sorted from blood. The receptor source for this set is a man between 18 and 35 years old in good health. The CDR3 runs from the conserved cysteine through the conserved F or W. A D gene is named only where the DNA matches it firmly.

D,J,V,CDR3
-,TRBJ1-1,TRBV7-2,CASSLSTDNTEAFF
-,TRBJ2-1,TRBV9,CASSGDSWGEQFF
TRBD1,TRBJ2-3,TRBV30,CAWSVGTGGTDTQYF
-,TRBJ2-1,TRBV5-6,CASSPIAVGLIYNEQFF
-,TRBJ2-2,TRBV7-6,CASSPNSENTGELFF
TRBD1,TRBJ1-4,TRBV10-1,CASTQDRDEKLFF
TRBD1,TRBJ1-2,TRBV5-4,CASRGGQGVEGYTF
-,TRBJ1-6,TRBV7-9,CASSDVSLDILYNSPLHF
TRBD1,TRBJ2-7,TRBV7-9,CASSPTGGGTYEQYF
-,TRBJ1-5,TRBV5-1,CASSFGQKDQPQHF
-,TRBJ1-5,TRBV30,CAWSLGSGYSNQPQHF
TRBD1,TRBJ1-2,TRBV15,CATSKRQGVIPGYTF
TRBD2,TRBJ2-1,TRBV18,CASSPGLSYNEQFF
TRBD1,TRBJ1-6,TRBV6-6,CASRGPGQINSPLHF
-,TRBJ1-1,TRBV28,CASSAGTRVIMNTEAFF
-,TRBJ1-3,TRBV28,CASSFQGPNSGNTIYF
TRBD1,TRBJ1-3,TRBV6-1,CATSTGDGNTIYF
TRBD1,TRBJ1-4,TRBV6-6,CASSSGGSNEKLFF
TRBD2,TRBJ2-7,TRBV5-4,CASSSLAGGRSYEQYF
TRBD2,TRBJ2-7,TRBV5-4,CASSSETSSGSPYEQYF
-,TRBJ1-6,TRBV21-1,CASSSPQAKGDSPLHF
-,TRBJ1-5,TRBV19,CASSIMGSNQPQHF
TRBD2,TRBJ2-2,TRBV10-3,CAIGGGRELFF
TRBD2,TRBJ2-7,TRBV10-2,CASSVGGAGEVPAGEQYF
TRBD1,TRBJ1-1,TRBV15,CATSRPQGRAFF
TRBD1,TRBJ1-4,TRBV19,CASSPTGGTEKLFF
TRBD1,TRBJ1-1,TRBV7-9,CASSLTGLSTEAFF
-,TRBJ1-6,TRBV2,CASSEQYSPLHF
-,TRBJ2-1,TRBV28,CASSLLWGEQFF
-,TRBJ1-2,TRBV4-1,CASSQVQSGGYTF
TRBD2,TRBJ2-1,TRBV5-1,CASSLELAGDSEQFF
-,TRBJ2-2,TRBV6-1,CASPPPGVNTGELFF
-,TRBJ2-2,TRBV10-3,CAIMGQAKGTGELFF
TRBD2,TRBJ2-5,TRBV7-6,CASSLLAGRETQYF
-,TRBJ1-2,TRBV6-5,CASSYSGWGYGYTF
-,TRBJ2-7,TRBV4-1,CASSQPGQTLSYEQYF
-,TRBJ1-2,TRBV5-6,CASSLDGNNYGYTF
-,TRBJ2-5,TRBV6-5,CASSSTGQETQYF
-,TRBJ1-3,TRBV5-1,CASSSLGGLTGNTIYF
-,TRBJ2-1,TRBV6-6,CASSYLGYEQFF
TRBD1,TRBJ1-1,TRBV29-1,CSVDSGQRQAFF
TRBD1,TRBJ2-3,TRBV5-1,CASRGRRAGGFDTQYF
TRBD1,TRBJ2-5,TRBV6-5,CASSYSTQGAKETQYF
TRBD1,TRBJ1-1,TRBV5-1,CASSYGQGSTEAFF
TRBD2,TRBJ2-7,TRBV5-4,CASSPGWEREAHEQYF
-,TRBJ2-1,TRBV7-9,CASSHTSRGLYNEQFF
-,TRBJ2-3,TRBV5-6,CASSLGVGGTDTQYF
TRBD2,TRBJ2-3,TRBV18,CASSPWEGITDTQYF
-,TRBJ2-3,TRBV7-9,CASSLQGNTDTQYF
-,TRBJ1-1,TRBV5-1,CASSLHSRAGTEAFF
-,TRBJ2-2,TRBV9,CASSPRTGELFF
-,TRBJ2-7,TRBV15,CATSRDGQYYEQYF
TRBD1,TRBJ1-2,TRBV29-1,CSGDRDAYGYTF
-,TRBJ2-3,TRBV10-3,CAISEGRASTDTQYF
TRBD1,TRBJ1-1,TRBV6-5,CASSYRRGSTEAFF